Here is one T cell receptor beta chain with its context. Its specificity is unknown. CDR1 SGHTA and CDR2 FQGNSA come from the germline V gene. This CDR3 is 13 amino acids long. V lost 1 base to trimming and J lost 7 bases, with 8 bases between them. Each donor gave roughly 9.2 milliliters of peripheral blood. The second PCR ran about 6 to 11 cycles with a sample-barcoded 5' primer and J-beta primers. Each of the cDNA molecules was tagged by a template-switch adaptor with 12 random nucleotides. TCRdb redid the calling of the 5' RACE reads with MiXCR, one entry per CDR3 protein. The sample yields 450,000 to 650,000 distinct CDR3 sequences, 20% to 30% seen once. The data derive from a study of blood T cells in healthy people across ages. General study points: From one million sequenced T cells, diversity estimates were lower bounds.

This same sample was also part of a study on T cells of mothers and their children. That study reports: A primer called M1S, used in the second PCR, added sample barcodes and 2-4 random nucleotides.

The receptor was isolated from a boy between 10 and 17 years old in good health. Sequencing was carried out using blood. The rearrangement links TRBV7-2 to TRBJ1-5; tentative D call: TRBD1 (5 bases). For the CDR3, the DNA is TGTGCCAGCAGCTTAGGAGAGGGGCAGCCCCAGCATTTT. Protein product: CASSLGEGQPQHF.